These T cell receptor beta chains were read from a single sample in a study of blood T cell repertoires in COVID-19. Assay: immunoSEQ multiplex PCR; the TCRdb copy retains only in-frame clones and omits some. The sample lists around 200,000 clones; over 70% were seen once. Sequenced material: peripheral blood. The receptor source for this set is a man in his forties or fifties with active or convalescent COVID-19. CDR3s include the opening cysteine and the closing phenylalanine or tryptophan. A D gene is named only where the DNA matches it firmly. Clone size is given for some rows only: seen once, a few or many times, or a class if the clone is expanded.

d_call	v_call	clone_size	j_call	cdr3_aa	cdr3_nt
TRBD1	TRBV28	many	TRBJ1-5	CASSDRGGGNQPQHF	TGTGCCAGCAGTGACAGGGGCGGGGGCAATCAGCCCCAGCATTTT
.	TRBV12-3/TRBV12-4	.	TRBJ1-1	CASSLSRGTEAFF	TGTGCCAGCAGTTTGAGCAGGGGCACTGAAGCTTTCTTT
TRBD1	TRBV27	.	TRBJ1-5	CASSTSGGNSNQPQHF	TGTGCCAGCAGTACATCAGGGGGGAATAGCAATCAGCCCCAGCATTTT
.	TRBV24-1	.	TRBJ2-5	CATSDYREETQYF	TGTGCCACCAGTGACTACAGGGAAGAGACCCAGTACTTC
TRBD1	TRBV5-6	.	TRBJ1-5	CASSLKGGGQPQHF	TGTGCCAGCAGCTTGAAAGGGGGCGGTCAGCCCCAGCATTTT
.	TRBV9	.	TRBJ1-5	CASSVGPEGNQPQHF	TGTGCCAGCAGCGTCGGACCGGAGGGCAATCAGCCCCAGCATTTT
.	TRBV27	.	TRBJ2-7	CASSLGASYEQYF	TGTGCCAGCAGTTTAGGAGCGTCCTACGAGCAGTACTTC
TRBD1	TRBV30	.	TRBJ1-3	CAWTPRGRNTIYF	TGTGCCTGGACGCCCAGGGGGAGAAACACCATATATTTT
.	TRBV12-3/TRBV12-4	once	TRBJ2-7	CASSLALGQEQYF	TGTGCCAGCAGTTTAGCGCTGGGACAAGAGCAGTACTTC
TRBD1	TRBV13	.	TRBJ2-6	CASSQLQGARFSGANVLTF	TGTGCCAGCAGCCAATTACAGGGGGCCCGATTCTCTGGGGCCAACGTCCTGACTTTC
TRBD1	TRBV5-4	.	TRBJ1-1	CASSRNRDSHLNTEAFF	TGTGCCAGCAGCCGGAATCGGGACAGCCACTTGAACACTGAAGCTTTCTTT
.	TRBV4-2	.	TRBJ1-2	CASSQEQYGYTF	TGTGCCAGCAGCCAAGAGCAGTATGGCTACACCTTC
TRBD1	TRBV12-5	.	TRBJ2-1	CASGSDRQGSGEQFF	TGTGCTAGTGGTTCGGACAGACAGGGCTCGGGTGAGCAGTTCTTC
.	TRBV11-2	few	TRBJ2-7	CASSLVAGVEQYF	TGTGCCAGCAGCTTAGTTGCCGGGGTCGAGCAGTACTTC
.	TRBV21-1	.	TRBJ1-5	CASPRRAGGRFGQPQHF	TGTGCCAGCCCAAGGAGGGCAGGCGGCCGTTTTGGTCAGCCCCAGCATTTT
.	TRBV15	.	TRBJ2-2	CATSRGGDSGELFF	TGTGCCACCAGCAGAGGCGGGGATTCCGGGGAGCTGTTTTTT
.	TRBV6-1	once	TRBJ1-2	CASSEELLNGYTF	TGTGCCAGCAGCGAAGAATTACTCAATGGCTACACCTTC
.	TRBV19	once	TRBJ2-2	CASSIGWGVTGELFF	TGTGCCAGTAGTATAGGATGGGGGGTAACCGGGGAGCTGTTTTTT
.	TRBV3-1/TRBV3-2	.	TRBJ1-2	CASSQGRPAGGYTF	TGTGCCAGCAGCCAAGGGCGACCGGCGGGAGGCTACACCTTC
TRBD1	TRBV3-1/TRBV3-2	.	TRBJ2-7	CASSHGDRSYEQYF	TGTGCCAGCAGCCATGGGGACAGATCCTACGAGCAGTACTTC
TRBD1	TRBV5-1	few	TRBJ2-5	CASTAGGAGLETQYF	TGCGCCAGCACAGCAGGGGGCGCGGGTCTCGAGACCCAGTACTTC
.	TRBV5-6	.	TRBJ2-1	CASSFGRLSYNEQFF	TGTGCCAGCAGCTTTGGCAGACTCTCCTACAATGAGCAGTTCTTC
.	TRBV11-2	.	TRBJ1-1	CASSIGQMNTEAFF	TGTGCCAGCAGCATCGGACAGATGAACACTGAAGCTTTCTTT
.	TRBV7-3	.	TRBJ2-7	CASSLRPGVSYEQYF	TGTGCCAGCAGCTTAAGACCGGGAGTATCCTACGAGCAGTACTTC